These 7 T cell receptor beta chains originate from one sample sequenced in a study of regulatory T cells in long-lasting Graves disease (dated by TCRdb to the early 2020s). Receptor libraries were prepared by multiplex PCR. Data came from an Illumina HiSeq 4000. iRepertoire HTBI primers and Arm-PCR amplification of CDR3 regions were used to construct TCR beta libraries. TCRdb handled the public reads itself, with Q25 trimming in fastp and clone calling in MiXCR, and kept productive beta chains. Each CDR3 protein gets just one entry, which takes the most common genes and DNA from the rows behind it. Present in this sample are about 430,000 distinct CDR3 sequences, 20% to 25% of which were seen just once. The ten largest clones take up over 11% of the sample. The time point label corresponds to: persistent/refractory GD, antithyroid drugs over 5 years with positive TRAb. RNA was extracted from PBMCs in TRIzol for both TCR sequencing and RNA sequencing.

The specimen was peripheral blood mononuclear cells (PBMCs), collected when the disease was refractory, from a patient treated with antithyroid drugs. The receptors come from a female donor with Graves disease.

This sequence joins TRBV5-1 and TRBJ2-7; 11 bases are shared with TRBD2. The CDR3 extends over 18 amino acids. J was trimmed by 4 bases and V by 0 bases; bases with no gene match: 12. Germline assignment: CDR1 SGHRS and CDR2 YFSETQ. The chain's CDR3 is CASSLVGSGRAWHYEQYF. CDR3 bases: TGCGCCAGCAGCTTGGTGGGTAGCGGGAGGGCCTGGCATTACGAGCAGTACTTC.

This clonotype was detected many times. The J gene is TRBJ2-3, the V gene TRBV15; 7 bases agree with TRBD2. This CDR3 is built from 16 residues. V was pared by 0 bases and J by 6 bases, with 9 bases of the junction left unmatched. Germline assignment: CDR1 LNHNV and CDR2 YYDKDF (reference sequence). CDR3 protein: CATSRDRGVEGDTQYF. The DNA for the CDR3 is TGTGCCACCAGCAGAGATCGGGGGGTGGAGGGGGATACGCAGTATTTT. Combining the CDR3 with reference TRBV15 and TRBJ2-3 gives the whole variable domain DAMVIQNPRYQVTQFGKPVTLSCSQTLNHNVMYWYQQKSSQAPKLLFHYYDKDFNNEADTPDNFQSRRPNTSFCFLDIRSPGLGDTAMYLCATSRDRGVEGDTQYFGPGTRLTVL.

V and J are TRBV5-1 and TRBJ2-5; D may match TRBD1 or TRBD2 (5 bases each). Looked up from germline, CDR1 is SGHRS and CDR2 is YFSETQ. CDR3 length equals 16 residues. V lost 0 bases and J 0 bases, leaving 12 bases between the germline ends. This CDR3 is CASSLASGPYQETQYF. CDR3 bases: TGCGCCAGCAGCTTGGCGTCGGGGCCGTACCAAGAGACCCAGTACTTC.

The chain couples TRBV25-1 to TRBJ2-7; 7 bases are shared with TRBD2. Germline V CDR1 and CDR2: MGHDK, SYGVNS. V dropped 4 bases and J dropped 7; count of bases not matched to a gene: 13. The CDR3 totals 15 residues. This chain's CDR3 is CASSGSSGSIREQYF. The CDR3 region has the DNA TGTGCCAGCAGTGGGTCTAGCGGAAGTATACGAGAGCAGTACTTC.

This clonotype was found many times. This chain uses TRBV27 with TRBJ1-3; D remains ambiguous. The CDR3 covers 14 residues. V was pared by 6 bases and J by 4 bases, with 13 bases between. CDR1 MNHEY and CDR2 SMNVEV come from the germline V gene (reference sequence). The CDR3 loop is CASSYQYGGNTIYF. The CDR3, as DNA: TGTGCCAGCAGCTATCAGTATGGCGGAAACACCATATATTTT.

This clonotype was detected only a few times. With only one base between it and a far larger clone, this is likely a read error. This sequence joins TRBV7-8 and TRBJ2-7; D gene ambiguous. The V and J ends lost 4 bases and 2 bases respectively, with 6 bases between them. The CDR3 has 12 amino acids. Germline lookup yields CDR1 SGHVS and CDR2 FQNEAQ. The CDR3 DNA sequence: TGTGCCAGCAGCTCGGACGCCTACGAGCAGTACTTC. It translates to CASSSDAYEQYF.

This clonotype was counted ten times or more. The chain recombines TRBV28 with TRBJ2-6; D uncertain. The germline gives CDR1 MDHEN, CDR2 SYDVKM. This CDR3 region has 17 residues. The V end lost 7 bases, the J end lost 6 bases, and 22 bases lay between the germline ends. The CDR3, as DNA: TGTGCCAGCACTCCCCTTGGCCCCTTGGATCCGGCCAACGTCCTGACTTTC. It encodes CASTPLGPLDPANVLTF.